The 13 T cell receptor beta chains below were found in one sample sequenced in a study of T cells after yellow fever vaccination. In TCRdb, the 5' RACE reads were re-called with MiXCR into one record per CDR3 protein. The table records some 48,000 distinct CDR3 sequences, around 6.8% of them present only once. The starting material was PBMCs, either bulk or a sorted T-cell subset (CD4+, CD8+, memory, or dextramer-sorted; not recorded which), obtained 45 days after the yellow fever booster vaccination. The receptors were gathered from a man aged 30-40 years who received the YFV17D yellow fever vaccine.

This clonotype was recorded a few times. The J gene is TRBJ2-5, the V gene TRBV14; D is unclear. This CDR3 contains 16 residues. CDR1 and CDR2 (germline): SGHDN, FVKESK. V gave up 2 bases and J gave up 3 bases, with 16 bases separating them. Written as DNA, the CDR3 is TGTGCCAGCAGCCAAAGAGGAGAGTGGATGGAAGAGACCCAGTACTTC. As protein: CASSQRGEWMEETQYF.

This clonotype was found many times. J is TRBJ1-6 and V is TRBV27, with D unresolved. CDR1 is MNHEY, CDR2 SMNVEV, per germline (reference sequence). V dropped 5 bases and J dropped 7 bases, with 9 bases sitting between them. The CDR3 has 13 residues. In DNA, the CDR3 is TGTGCCAGCAGTCCGAATATGAATTCACCCCTCCACTTT. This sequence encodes CASSPNMNSPLHF.

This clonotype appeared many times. In DNA form, the CDR3 reads TGCAGTGCTAGTCGGCCGGGGGGCCTCAATGAGCAGTTCTTC. Translation: CSASRPGGLNEQFF. The rearrangement uses TRBV20-1 and TRBJ2-1; TRBD2 is a possible D gene (7 bases). Between the trimmed V and J ends, which lost 3 bases and 6 bases, there was a span of 15 bases. This CDR3 has 14 residues. CDR1 and CDR2 (germline): DFQATT, SNEGSKA (reference sequence).

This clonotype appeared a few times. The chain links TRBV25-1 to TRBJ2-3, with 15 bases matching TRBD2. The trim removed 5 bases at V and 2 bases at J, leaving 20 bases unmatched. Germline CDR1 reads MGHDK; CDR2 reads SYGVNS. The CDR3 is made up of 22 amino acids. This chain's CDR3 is CASSQIGGVPGLAGGLTDTQYF. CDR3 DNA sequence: TGTGCCAGCAGTCAAATCGGCGGGGTCCCGGGACTAGCGGGAGGCCTCACAGATACGCAGTATTTT.

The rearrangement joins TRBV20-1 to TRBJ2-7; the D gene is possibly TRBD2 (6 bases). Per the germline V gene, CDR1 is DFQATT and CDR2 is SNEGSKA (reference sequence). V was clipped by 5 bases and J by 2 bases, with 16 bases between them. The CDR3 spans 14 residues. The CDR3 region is CSAPPRGRPYEQYF. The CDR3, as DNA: TGCAGTGCTCCCCCGCGGGGCAGGCCCTACGAGCAGTACTTC.

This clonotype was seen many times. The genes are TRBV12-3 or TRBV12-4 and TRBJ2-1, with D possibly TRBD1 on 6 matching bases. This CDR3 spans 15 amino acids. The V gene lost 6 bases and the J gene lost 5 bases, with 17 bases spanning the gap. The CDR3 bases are TGTGCCAGCAGCCCGACGAGGACAGCTCACAATGAGCAGTTCTTC. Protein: CASSPTRTAHNEQFF.

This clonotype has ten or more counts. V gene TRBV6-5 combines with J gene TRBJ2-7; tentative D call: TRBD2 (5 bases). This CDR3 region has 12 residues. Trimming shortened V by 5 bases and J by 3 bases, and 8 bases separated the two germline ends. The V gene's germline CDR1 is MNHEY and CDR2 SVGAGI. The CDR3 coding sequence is TGTGCCAGCAGTACCGGGAACTACGAGCAGTACTTC. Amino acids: CASSTGNYEQYF.

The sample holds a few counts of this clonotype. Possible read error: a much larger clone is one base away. The CDR3 is CSVNGQGGAFF. As DNA, the CDR3 is TGCAGCGTTAATGGACAGGGGGGAGCTTTCTTT. The rearrangement links TRBV29-1 to TRBJ1-1; 10 bases map to TRBD1. In germline, CDR1 is SQVTM, CDR2 ANQGSEA. The ends lost 5 bases at V and 10 bases at J; junction bases unmatched: 4. The CDR3 is 11 amino acids. Full variable domain (remainder filled in from reference TRBV29-1 and TRBJ1-1): SAVISQKPSRDICQRGTSLTIQCQVDSQVTMMFWYRQQPGQSLTLIATANQGSEATYESGFVIDKFPISRPNLTFSTLTVSNMSPEDSSIYLCSVNGQGGAFFGQGTRLTVV.

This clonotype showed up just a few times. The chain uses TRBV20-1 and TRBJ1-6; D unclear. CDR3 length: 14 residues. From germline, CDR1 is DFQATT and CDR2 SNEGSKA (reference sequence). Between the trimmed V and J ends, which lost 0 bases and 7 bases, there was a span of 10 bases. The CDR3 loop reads CSARDFRSNSPLHF. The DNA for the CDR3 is TGCAGTGCTAGAGATTTCAGATCGAATTCACCCCTCCACTTT.

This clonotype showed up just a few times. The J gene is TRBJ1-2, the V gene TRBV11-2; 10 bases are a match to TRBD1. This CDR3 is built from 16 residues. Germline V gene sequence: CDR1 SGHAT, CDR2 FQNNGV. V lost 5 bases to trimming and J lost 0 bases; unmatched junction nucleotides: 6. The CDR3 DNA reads TGTGCCAGCAGCAGCACCGGGACAGGGGCTAACTATGGCTACACCTTC. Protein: CASSSTGTGANYGYTF.

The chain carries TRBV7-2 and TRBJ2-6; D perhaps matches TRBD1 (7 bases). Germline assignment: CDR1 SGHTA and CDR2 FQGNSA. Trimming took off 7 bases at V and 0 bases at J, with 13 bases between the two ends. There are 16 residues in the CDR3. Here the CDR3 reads CASNAGGLSGANVLTF. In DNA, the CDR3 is TGTGCCAGCAATGCAGGGGGACTCTCTGGGGCCAACGTCCTGACTTTC.

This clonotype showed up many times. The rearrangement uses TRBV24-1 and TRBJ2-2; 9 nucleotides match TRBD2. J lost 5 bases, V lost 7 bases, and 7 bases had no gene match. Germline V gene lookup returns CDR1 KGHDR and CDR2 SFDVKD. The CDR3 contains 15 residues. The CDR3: CATSLAGVETGELFF. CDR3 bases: TGTGCCACCAGCTTAGCGGGAGTAGAAACCGGGGAGCTGTTTTTT.

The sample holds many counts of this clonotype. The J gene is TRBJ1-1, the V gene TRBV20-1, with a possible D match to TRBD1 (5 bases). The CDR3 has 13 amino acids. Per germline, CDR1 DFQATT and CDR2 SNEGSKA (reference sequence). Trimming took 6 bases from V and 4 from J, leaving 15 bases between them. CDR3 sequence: CSARTGGSTEAFF. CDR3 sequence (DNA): TGCAGTGCCAGAACCGGGGGTAGCACTGAAGCTTTCTTT.